These 26 T cell receptor beta chains share one sample of origin, sequenced in a study of human T cells and chemical hapten exposure. Time point meaning: patch test 2, 6 weeks after DPC sensitization. As for treatment: therapeutic diphenylcyclopropenone sensitization with weekly scalp DPC. TCRdb processed the RACE reads anew with MiXCR; each CDR3 protein has one entry. The sample includes approximately 87,000 distinct CDR3 sequences, roughly 11% of them seen just once. Here the sequenced sample was whole blood, taken in connection with sensitization to the hapten diphenylcyclopropenone (DPC). These receptors all stem from a middle-aged woman with alopecia areata. Some clones in this sample may be carry-over from other donors' samples.

This clonotype was seen ten or more times. The rearrangement uses TRBV4-2 and TRBJ1-1; D gene uncertain. The CDR3 has 17 residues. CDR1 and CDR2 from the germline V gene are LGHNA and YNFKEQ. V lost 1 base, J lost 4 bases, and 19 bases lay in between. CDR3 nucleotides: TGTGCCAGCAGCCAAGGGGTGGTAGCGATGATCGGCACTGAAGCTTTCTTT. Its translation: CASSQGVVAMIGTEAFF.

This clonotype was recorded at least ten times. CDR3 DNA sequence: TGTGCCAGCAGCTTAGGCAGGGCGCAAGAGACCCAGTACTTC. Translated: CASSLGRAQETQYF. The rearrangement links TRBV7-2 to TRBJ2-5, with D tentatively TRBD1 (5 bases). This CDR3 has 14 amino acids. Per the germline V gene, CDR1 is SGHTA and CDR2 is FQGNSA. Trimming pared 1 base from V and 2 bases from J, leaving 8 bases between.

The rearrangement uses TRBV6-5 and TRBJ2-7; no reliable D call. This CDR3 has 15 amino acids. V was pared by 0 bases and J by 3 bases, with 12 bases between. Germline V gene lookup returns CDR1 MNHEY and CDR2 SVGAGI. Here the CDR3 DNA reads TGTGCCAGCAGTTACTCGGCAGGAACCTTCTACGAGCAGTACTTC. Protein product: CASSYSAGTFYEQYF.

The chain employs TRBV30 and TRBJ2-5; 7 positions match TRBD2. Germline CDR1 reads GTSNPN; CDR2 reads SVGIG (reference sequence). There are 17 residues in the CDR3. The V gene end was trimmed by 0 bases and the J gene end by 4 bases; junction bases not matched to a gene: 14. The CDR3 DNA reads TGTGCCTGGAGTGTATTATCGTCGGGCGGGGGAAGAGAGACCCAGTACTTC. Encoded protein: CAWSVLSSGGGRETQYF. Combining the CDR3 with reference TRBV30 and TRBJ2-5 gives the whole variable domain SQTIHQWPATLVQPVGSPLSLECTVEGTSNPNLYWYRQAAGRGLQLLFYSVGIGQISSEVPQNLSASRPQDRQFILSSKKLLLSDSGFYLCAWSVLSSGGGRETQYFGPGTRLLVL.

The rearrangement joins TRBV20-1 to TRBJ2-7, with a tentative D call TRBD2 (5 bases). CDR1 and CDR2 (germline): DFQATT, SNEGSKA (reference sequence). The CDR3 is 15 amino acids. V dropped 3 bases and J dropped 7 bases, with 22 bases sitting between them. The CDR3: CSASPHREPNGEQYF. As DNA, the CDR3 is TGCAGTGCTAGCCCGCACCGGGAACCCAACGGGGAGCAGTACTTC.

In regard to this clonotype: The CDR3 carries no conserved terminal phenylalanine or tryptophan, so it likely arises from a read error. The limits of the CDR3 on the DNA are not certain, so only TCRdb's listed CDR3 is given. The gene calls are TRBV21-1 and TRBJ1-1; the table gives TRBD1 as D, unverified against the DNA. TRBV21-1 is a listed pseudogene. Inclusive of both ends, the CDR3 amounts to 17 amino acids. CDR3 amino acids: CASSNSPRDNWNTEAFL.

The gene calls are TRBV29-1 and TRBJ1-1; D is ambiguous. V was cut by 6 bases and J by 0 bases, with 8 bases left in between. Per the germline V gene, CDR1 is SQVTM and CDR2 is ANQGSEA. This CDR3 is 12 amino acids long. The CDR3 is CSVRTMNTEAFF. For the CDR3, the DNA is TGCAGCGTGAGGACCATGAACACTGAAGCTTTCTTT.

The table lists this clonotype with many counts. The V and J genes are TRBV10-3 and TRBJ2-7; D is undetermined. V dropped 2 bases and J dropped 6 bases, with 5 bases sitting between them. The CDR3 covers 11 residues. In germline, CDR1 is ENHRY, CDR2 SYGVKD. CDR3 amino acids: CAISELSEQYF. In nucleotides, the CDR3 is TGTGCCATCAGTGAGCTGAGCGAGCAGTACTTC.

This clonotype occurred a few times. This chain joins TRBV20-1 and TRBJ2-3; TRBD1 might be the D (6 bases). The germline CDR1 and CDR2 sequences are DFQATT and SNEGSKA (reference sequence). Trimming shortened V by 5 bases and J by 0 bases, and 15 bases separated the two germline ends. The length of the CDR3 is 15 residues. CDR3 protein: CSAVRTAASTDTQYF. The CDR3 coding sequence is TGCAGTGCTGTCCGGACAGCCGCTAGCACAGATACGCAGTATTTT.

The J gene is TRBJ2-3, the V gene TRBV6-2 or TRBV6-3; D not resolved. Germline loops: CDR1 MNHEY, CDR2 SVGEGT. Trimming cost V 4 bases and J 3 bases, with 8 bases left between them. The CDR3 has 13 amino acids. DNA of the CDR3: TGTGCCAGCAGTTCTGCTCTGACAGATACGCAGTATTTT. This codes for CASSSALTDTQYF.

The chain joins TRBV2 to TRBJ2-3; D gene uncertain. V was pared by 3 bases and J by 13 bases, with 11 bases between. Germline V gives CDR1 SNHLY, CDR2 FYNNEI. The CDR3 extends over 11 amino acids. The CDR3 is CASSDPLAEYF. DNA for the CDR3: TGTGCCAGCAGTGACCCCTTAGCAGAGTATTTT.

This clonotype was seen repeatedly, ten times or more. The genes are TRBV2 and TRBJ1-1; 8 positions agree with TRBD1. V was pared by 6 bases and J by 3 bases, with 15 bases of the junction left unmatched. The CDR3 has 17 residues. CDR1 and CDR2 from the germline V gene are SNHLY and FYNNEI. The CDR3: CASRPIGQGAMDTEAFF. CDR3 nucleotides: TGTGCCAGCAGACCAATAGGGCAGGGGGCTATGGACACTGAAGCTTTCTTT.

This clonotype came up many times. The J gene is TRBJ1-6, the V gene TRBV11-2; D is unresolved. V lost 0 bases and J 9 bases, leaving 6 bases between the germline ends. CDR1 and CDR2 (germline): SGHAT, FQNNGV. The CDR3 extends over 13 amino acids. CDR3 nucleotide sequence: TGTGCCAGCAGCTTAGATCGGGGTTCACCCCTCCACTTT. It encodes CASSLDRGSPLHF.

CDR3 DNA sequence: TGTGCCAGCTCACCTCGGACAGGGAGTGACACTGAAGCTTTCTTT. It specifies CASSPRTGSDTEAFF. The V gene is TRBV18, the J gene TRBJ1-1, with TRBD1 matching over 8 bases. The V and J ends lost 3 bases and 3 bases, in that order; junction bases with no gene match: 6. Germline CDR1 and CDR2: KGHSH and LQKENI. The length of the CDR3 is 15 residues.

This clonotype was recorded a few times. V usage is TRBV7-9 and J usage is TRBJ2-7, with D hard to call. The V and J ends lost 1 base and 1 base respectively, with 14 bases between them. CDR1 is SEHNR, CDR2 FQNEAQ, per germline (reference sequence). This CDR3 has 16 residues. CDR3 in amino acids: CASSLDGSPTSYEQYF. CDR3 coding DNA: TGTGCCAGCAGCTTAGACGGGTCACCCACTTCCTACGAGCAGTACTTC.

The chain is built from TRBV7-2 and TRBJ2-1; 11 bases map to TRBD2. The junction had 18 bases not matched to a gene; V was cut back by 3 bases and J by 14 bases. This CDR3 is built from 17 residues. Germline V gene lookup returns CDR1 SGHTA and CDR2 FQGNSA. DNA for the CDR3: TGTGCCAGCAGCTTGTCCACGGGGACTAGCGGCCAAGGGCGTAAGTTCTTC. Protein product: CASSLSTGTSGQGRKFF.

In this sample, this clonotype turned up many times. The chain recombines TRBV29-1 with TRBJ1-5; 8 bases fit TRBD1. The trim removed 6 bases at V and 4 bases at J, leaving 5 bases unmatched. Germline V gene sequence: CDR1 SQVTM, CDR2 ANQGSEA. The CDR3 extends over 13 amino acids. The CDR3 sequence is CSVVTGGNQPQHF. The CDR3 DNA follows: TGCAGCGTCGTCACAGGGGGGAATCAGCCCCAGCATTTT.

The chain employs TRBV10-3 and TRBJ2-7; possibly TRBD1 for D (6 bases). V lost 2 bases to trimming and J lost 3 bases, with 8 bases between them. Germline values: CDR1 ENHRY, CDR2 SYGVKD. The CDR3 runs to 13 residues. CDR3 residues: CAISEGQLYEQYF. The CDR3, as DNA: TGTGCCATCAGTGAGGGACAGCTCTACGAGCAGTACTTC.

The sample holds many counts of this clonotype. J is TRBJ2-5 and V is TRBV24-1, with TRBD1 matching over 8 bases. Trimming removed 3 bases from V and 3 bases from J; junction bases left unmatched: 8. The CDR3 consists of 16 residues. In germline, CDR1 is KGHDR, CDR2 SFDVKD. CDR3 amino acids: CATSDAGTGHKETQYF. DNA of the CDR3: TGTGCCACCAGTGATGCCGGGACAGGTCATAAAGAGACCCAGTACTTC.

This clonotype was counted at least ten times. The J gene is TRBJ1-2, the V gene TRBV20-1; D might be TRBD1 (5 bases). The V end lost 7 bases, the J end lost 8 bases, and 14 bases lay between the germline ends. Germline CDR1 DFQATT, CDR2 SNEGSKA (reference sequence). The CDR3 contains 11 residues. In DNA form, the CDR3 reads TGCAGTGAGTTCAGGGCTGGCGGCTACACCTTC. It encodes CSEFRAGGYTF.

This chain connects TRBV29-1 to TRBJ1-1; possible D gene TRBD1, 5 bases. Germline V gene lookup returns CDR1 SQVTM and CDR2 ANQGSEA. Trimming left V 5 bases short and J 10 bases short, with 11 bases between. This CDR3 comprises 10 residues. CDR3 nucleotide sequence: TGCAGCGTTAATACTGGGGGAGCTTTCTTT. This gives the protein CSVNTGGAFF.

Notes on this clonotype: One base away lies a much larger clone, so this may be a sequencing read error. The rearrangement links TRBV6-4 to TRBJ2-1; 12 bases match TRBD2. The germline V gene has CDR1 MRHNA and CDR2 SNTAGT. The CDR3 is 16 amino acids. For the CDR3, the DNA is TGTGCCAGCAGTGCCCACGGACTAGCGGGAAGCAATGAGCAGATCTTC. Translation: CASSAHGLAGSNEQIF.

This clonotype has a count of ten or more. The chain uses TRBV7-2 and TRBJ2-3, with D perhaps TRBD2 (6 bases). Germline V gene sequence: CDR1 SGHTA, CDR2 FQGNSA. The CDR3 has 13 residues. V was pared by 3 bases and J by 4 bases, with 8 bases between. The CDR3 sequence: CASSLDYPDTQYF. In DNA, the CDR3 is TGTGCCAGCAGCTTGGACTACCCAGATACGCAGTATTTT.

The table lists this clonotype with a few counts. The chain uses TRBV6-4 and TRBJ2-2; D might be TRBD2 (5 bases). CDR3 size: 15 residues. The ends were cut back, 3 bases at V and 6 bases at J, with 14 bases in the middle. The germline V gene has CDR1 MRHNA and CDR2 SNTAGT. CDR3 sequence reads: CASSDQAGLAGELFF. The CDR3 DNA sequence: TGTGCCAGCAGTGATCAGGCCGGACTGGCCGGGGAGCTGTTTTTT.

This clonotype was counted between two and nine times. The chain links TRBV3-2 to TRBJ2-7; the tabulated D call, TRBD2, remains unverified against the DNA. TRBV3-2 is annotated as a pseudogene. This CDR3 has 15 residues. In nucleotides, the CDR3 is TGTGCCAGCAGCCGACAGGGACTAGGAATCTACGAGCAGTACTTC. Protein sequence: CASSRQGLGIYEQYF.

This clonotype was seen a few times. The rearrangement joins TRBV9 to TRBJ2-6; the D gene is possibly TRBD2 (5 bases). Per the germline V gene, CDR1 is SGDLS and CDR2 is YYNGEE. V was cut by 2 bases and J by 0 bases, with 6 bases left in between. The CDR3 has 15 amino acids. The DNA of the CDR3 is TGTGCCAGCAGCGTTGGAGGCTCTGGGGCCAACGTCCTGACTTTC. This translates into CASSVGGSGANVLTF.